This T cell receptor (beta chain) was sequenced during a study of preoperative IRX-2 immunotherapy in early breast cancer. Sequencing used immunoSEQ multiplex PCR; TCRdb keeps in-frame clones, though not all of them. The sample records around 25,000 clones, 80% to 90% being singletons. With 2 bases removed from V and 6 bases from J, the gap between germline ends came to 6 bases. The germline gives CDR1 SGHTS, CDR2 YDEGEE. The CDR3 is 12 residues long. Treatment defined: preoperative locoregional IRX-2 cytokine immunotherapy. This phase Ib study tested locoregional IRX-2 cytokine immunotherapy given before surgery.

The chain is built from TRBV5-8 and TRBJ2-1; unclear D gene. The source material was tumor tissue, sampled after IRX-2 immunotherapy. The receptor was derived from a human donor with breast cancer. In DNA form, the CDR3 reads TGTGCCAGCAGCTTTGGCGCCAATGAGCAGTTCTTC. Its translation is CASSFGANEQFF. Looking up the rest from reference TRBV5-8 and TRBJ2-1 gives the full variable domain: EAGVTQSPTHLIKTRGQQATLRCSPISGHTSVYWYQQALGLGLQFLLWYDEGEERNRGNFPPRFSGRQFPNYSSELNVNALELEDSALYLCASSFGANEQFFGPGTRLTVL.